The 20 T cell receptor beta chains in this list originate from one sample, sequenced in a study of T cell responses to AZD1222 COVID-19 vaccine. Libraries were prepared by immunoSEQ multiplex PCR; TCRdb keeps only in-frame clonotypes and omits some of them. The repertoire includes about 180,000 clones, 90% to 95% of them detected once, and roughly 1.5% sits in the top ten. The sample consisted of peripheral blood, taken 28 days after the second AZD1222 dose. The origin of the receptors is an adult who received the AZD1222 COVID-19 vaccine.

The chain carries TRBV6-6 and TRBJ1-2; D is ambiguous. The CDR3 length is 13 residues. Between the trimmed V and J ends, which lost 0 bases and 2 bases, there was a span of 4 bases. Germline CDR1 reads MNHNY; CDR2 reads SVGAGI (reference sequence). The CDR3 DNA sequence: TGTGCCAGCAGTTACTCGACCAACTATGGCTACACCTTC. Translation gives CASSYSTNYGYTF.

This clone occurred once. J is TRBJ1-6 and V is TRBV9; the D is unclear. Germline CDR1 and CDR2: SGDLS and YYNGEE. This CDR3 contains 17 residues. Deletions cut 4 bases from V and 0 bases from J, with 14 bases between. DNA for the CDR3: TGTGCCAGCAGCCTGTCCACGGGAAACTCCTATAATTCACCCCTCCACTTT. Translated: CASSLSTGNSYNSPLHF.

The chain uses TRBV9 and TRBJ2-2; 9 nucleotides match TRBD2. The germline V gene has CDR1 SGDLS and CDR2 YYNGEE. This CDR3 region has 16 residues. V shed 0 bases and J 6 bases; nucleotides not matched to a gene: 6. This CDR3 reads CASSVVSGSDAGELFF. In nucleotides, the CDR3 is TGTGCCAGCAGCGTAGTTAGCGGGAGTGATGCCGGGGAGCTGTTTTTT.

The V and J genes are TRBV12-3 or TRBV12-4 and TRBJ2-7, with a possible D match to TRBD2 (6 bases). CDR3 length: 13 residues. The V and J ends lost 7 bases and 4 bases respectively, with 14 bases between them. Here the CDR3 reads CASTSSRGYEQYF. The CDR3 nucleotides are TGTGCCAGCACCTCTTCTCGGGGGTACGAGCAGTACTTC.

The chain uses TRBV19 and TRBJ2-1; 11 bases fit TRBD1. Germline V lookup: CDR1 LNHDA, CDR2 SQIVND (reference sequence). The CDR3 is made up of 16 amino acids. After removal of 3 bases from V and 5 bases from J, the junction contained 6 bases not matched to a gene. The CDR3 is CASSIHRDRGNNEQFF. The CDR3 bases are TGTGCCAGTAGTATTCACCGGGACAGGGGGAACAATGAGCAGTTCTTC. Using reference TRBV19 and TRBJ2-1 for the parts outside the CDR3, the full variable domain is DGGITQSPKYLFRKEGQNVTLSCEQNLNHDAMYWYRQDPGQGLRLIYYSQIVNDFQKGDIAEGYSVSREKKESFPLTVTSAQKNPTAFYLCASSIHRDRGNNEQFFGPGTRLTVL.

The chain recombines TRBV5-4 with TRBJ2-4; D is unresolved. Deletions cut 5 bases from V and 3 bases from J, with 9 bases between. Germline V gene data show CDR1 as SGHNT and CDR2 as YYREEE (reference sequence). This CDR3 is 13 amino acids long. The CDR3 is CASSNGDKNIQYF. CDR3 DNA sequence: TGTGCCAGCAGTAATGGGGACAAAAACATTCAGTACTTC.

The chain is built from TRBV24-1 and TRBJ1-2; 9 nucleotides agree with TRBD1. This CDR3 contains 15 residues. Trimming at V came to 7 bases and at J to 0 bases, leaving 5 bases not matched to a gene. Looked up from germline, CDR1 is KGHDR and CDR2 is SFDVKD. Here the CDR3 reads CATRVQGAANYGYTF. CDR3 sequence (DNA): TGTGCCACCAGAGTACAGGGGGCCGCTAACTATGGCTACACCTTC.

The J gene is TRBJ1-2, the V gene TRBV6-5, with D perhaps matching TRBD1 (5 bases). The length of the CDR3 is 13 residues. Germline V gives CDR1 MNHEY, CDR2 SVGAGI. With 6 bases removed from V and 1 base from J, the gap between germline ends came to 9 bases. The CDR3: CASSLDSNYGYTF. CDR3 nucleotide sequence: TGTGCCAGCAGCTTAGACAGTAACTATGGCTACACCTTC.

The chain carries TRBV7-9 and TRBJ1-2; 10 nucleotides agree with TRBD1. Germline CDR1 SEHNR, CDR2 FQNEAQ (reference sequence). The ends lost 8 bases at V and 3 bases at J; junction bases unmatched: 12. CDR3 length equals 16 residues. In DNA form, the CDR3 reads TGTGCCAGCGCAAGGACGGGACAGGGGAAGGACTATGGCTACACCTTC. Residues: CASARTGQGKDYGYTF.

The rearrangement uses TRBV18 and TRBJ2-6; tentatively, D is TRBD2 (6 bases). This CDR3 has 18 amino acids. From germline, CDR1 is KGHSH and CDR2 LQKENI. V lost 2 bases to trimming and J lost 0 bases, with 14 bases between them. CDR3 bases: TGTGCCAGCTCACCATGGGAGGCCAGTGTCTCTGGGGCCAACGTCCTGACTTTC. This encodes CASSPWEASVSGANVLTF.

V gene TRBV7-2 combines with J gene TRBJ2-3, with D uncertain. Germline-derived CDR1 and CDR2 are SGHTA and FQGNSA. CDR3 length: 14 amino acids. The V end was cut by 0 bases, the J end by 4 bases, with 8 bases between. This CDR3 reads CASSLAPSSDTQYF. The CDR3, as DNA: TGTGCCAGCAGCTTAGCACCGAGTTCAGATACGCAGTATTTT.

The chain uses TRBV2 and TRBJ1-4; no clear D. The germline gives CDR1 SNHLY, CDR2 FYNNEI. Trimming removed 5 bases from V and 8 bases from J, with 12 bases in between. This CDR3 is 13 amino acids long. Written as DNA, the CDR3 is TGTGCCAGCAGTTTCAACGGAAAGGAAAAACTGTTTTTT. It yields the protein CASSFNGKEKLFF.

The chain couples TRBV28 to TRBJ1-1; D uncertain. This CDR3 region has 12 residues. The germline V and J ends were trimmed by 5 bases and 7 bases, with 11 bases remaining between them. Per germline, CDR1 MDHEN and CDR2 SYDVKM. CDR3: CASSTGGIEAFF. The CDR3 region has the DNA TGTGCCAGCAGTACGGGAGGGATTGAAGCTTTCTTT.

J is TRBJ2-1 and V is TRBV28; 15 bases fit TRBD2. CDR1 MDHEN and CDR2 SYDVKM come from the germline V gene. The CDR3 runs to 20 residues. Germline trimming cut 4 bases from V and 1 base from J; bases unmatched to any gene: 11. CDR3 residues: CASSSPAGLAGGGSYNEQFF. As DNA, the CDR3 is TGTGCCAGCAGTTCACCCGCGGGACTAGCGGGAGGTGGGTCCTACAATGAGCAGTTCTTC.

The CDR3 region has the DNA TGTGCCAGCTCACCACGGCGGAGCTCCTACGAGCAGTACTTC. Residues: CASSPRRSSYEQYF. The chain employs TRBV18 and TRBJ2-7, with D unresolved. Germline assignment: CDR1 KGHSH and CDR2 LQKENI. Trimming removed 1 base at V and 0 bases at J, with 7 bases between. The CDR3 totals 14 residues. Full variable domain (remainder filled in from reference TRBV18 and TRBJ2-7): NAGVMQNPRHLVRRRGQEARLRCSPMKGHSHVYWYRQLPEEGLKFMVYLQKENIIDESGMPKERFSAEFPKEGPSILRIQQVVRGDSAAYFCASSPRRSSYEQYFGPGTRLTVT.

This clone was picked up one time. The chain is built from TRBV7-2 and TRBJ2-7; 9 bases agree with TRBD2. Germline CDR1 reads SGHTA; CDR2 reads FQGNSA. The CDR3 length is 17 residues. J was trimmed by 3 bases and V by 5 bases; bases with no gene match: 14. The CDR3 DNA reads as TGTGCCAGCAGCGGAGGGACAGCCGGGACTAGCATCTACGAGCAGTACTTC. Amino acid sequence: CASSGGTAGTSIYEQYF.

V is TRBV25-1 and J is TRBJ2-3; a weak D match, TRBD2 (6 bases). Germline V gene sequence: CDR1 MGHDK, CDR2 SYGVNS. This CDR3 spans 16 amino acids. V was clipped by 3 bases and J by 5 bases, with 18 bases between them. The CDR3 nucleotides read TGTGCCAGCAGTGATAGTTACGGAGGGATCGGAGATACGCAGTATTTT. Its translation is CASSDSYGGIGDTQYF.

The gene calls are TRBV12-3 or TRBV12-4 and TRBJ2-5; 7 bases map to TRBD1. V dropped 6 bases and J dropped 7; count of bases not matched to a gene: 8. The CDR3 length is 13 residues. The chain's CDR3 is CASRPTGVVTQYF. CDR3 nucleotide sequence: TGTGCCAGCAGACCTACAGGGGTAGTGACCCAGTACTTC.

The genes are TRBV5-1 and TRBJ2-3, with 7 bases matching TRBD1. Germline CDR1 and CDR2: SGHRS and YFSETQ. The CDR3 consists of 15 residues. The trim removed 0 bases at V and 3 bases at J, leaving 4 bases unmatched. In DNA form, the CDR3 reads TGCGCCAGCAGCTTGGTTAGGGGGCATACAGATACGCAGTATTTT. Amino acids: CASSLVRGHTDTQYF.

The chain couples TRBV9 to TRBJ2-7; perhaps TRBD1 as D (6 bases). The CDR3 has 16 residues. V dropped 0 bases and J dropped 3 bases, with 16 bases sitting between them. Germline lookup yields CDR1 SGDLS and CDR2 YYNGEE. The DNA for the CDR3 is TGTGCCAGCAGCGTAGAGGACAGTCTTTCCGTCTACGAGCAGTACTTC. It codes for CASSVEDSLSVYEQYF.